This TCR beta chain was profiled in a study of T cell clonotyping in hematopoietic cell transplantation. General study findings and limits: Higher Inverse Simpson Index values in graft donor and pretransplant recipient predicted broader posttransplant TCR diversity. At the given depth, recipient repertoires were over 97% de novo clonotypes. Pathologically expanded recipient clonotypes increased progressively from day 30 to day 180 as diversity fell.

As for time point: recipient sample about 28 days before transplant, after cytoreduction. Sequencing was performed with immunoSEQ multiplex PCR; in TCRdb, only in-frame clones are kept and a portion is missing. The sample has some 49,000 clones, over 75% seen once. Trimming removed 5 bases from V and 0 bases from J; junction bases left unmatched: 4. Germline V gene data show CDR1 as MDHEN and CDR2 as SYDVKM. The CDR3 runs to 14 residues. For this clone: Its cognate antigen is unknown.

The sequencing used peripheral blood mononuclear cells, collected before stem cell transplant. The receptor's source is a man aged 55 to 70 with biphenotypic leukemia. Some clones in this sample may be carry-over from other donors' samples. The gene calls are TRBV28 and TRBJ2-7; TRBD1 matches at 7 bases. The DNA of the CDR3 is TGTGCCAGCAGTCCAGGGGGACGCTCCTACGAGCAGTACTTC. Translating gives CASSPGGRSYEQYF. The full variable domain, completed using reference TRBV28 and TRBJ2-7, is DVKVTQSSRYLVKRTGEKVFLECVQDMDHENMFWYRQDPGLGLRLIYFSYDVKMKEKGDIPEGYSVSREKKERFSLILESASTNQTSMYLCASSPGGRSYEQYFGPGTRLTVT.